What follows describes a single T cell receptor beta chain. The antigen is unknown. The treatment was: oral pan-JAK inhibitor, 5-10 mg twice daily. This specimen belongs to a study of CD8+ T cells in alopecia areata. Study observations and caveats: During tofacitinib treatment, many expanded lesional clones remained in scalp and blood.

Extraction and reverse transcription of RNA yielded cDNA as the sequencing template. Sequenced by immunoSEQ multiplex PCR; TCRdb stores in-frame clones only, minus some. The data hold 35,000 to 45,000 clones, with around nine tenths observed a single time. Trimming cost V 7 bases and J 2 bases, with 19 bases left between them. This CDR3 region has 16 residues. Germline V lookup: CDR1 MDHEN, CDR2 SYDVKM. This clonotype originated in a human donor with alopecia areata. The source material was CD8+ T cells sorted from blood, sampled at week 24, from a patient treated with tofacitinib. V and J are TRBV28 and TRBJ2-3, with D possibly matching TRBD1 (5 bases). The CDR3 is CASTAGTGPHTDTQYF. The DNA for the CDR3 is TGTGCCAGCACCGCCGGAACAGGTCCCCACACAGATACGCAGTATTTT.